This T cell receptor beta chain was identified during a study of cytomegalovirus exposure and HLA in healthy donors. Study results and limitations: Most of the CMV-associated TCR beta chains (in a later analysis) appeared to be HLA-restricted. Later analysis showed TCR association rates varying by HLA locus, highest for DRB1 and lowest for HLA-C.

Details on this clone: What it binds is unknown. Other DNA sequences in this sample translate to the same CDR3.

The PCR used 60 Vbeta and 13 Jbeta primers. Libraries were prepared by immunoSEQ multiplex PCR; TCRdb keeps only in-frame clonotypes and omits some of them. The data show around 150,000 clones, with approximately 80% seen just once and 2.2% held by the top ten. Those who donated were healthy bone marrow donors. Germline V gene lookup returns CDR1 SGHRS and CDR2 YFSETQ. The CDR3 spans 12 residues. V lost 4 bases and J 5 bases, leaving 8 bases between the germline ends. What was sequenced was PBMCs. The sequence derives from a man younger than 45 in good health and CMV-seronegative. The chain has TRBV5-1 and TRBJ2-3; perhaps TRBD1 as D (6 bases). CDR3 loop: CASSLGGDTQYF. CDR3 DNA: TGCGCCAGCAGCCTAGGGGGAGATACGCAGTATTTT.